What follows describes a single T cell receptor beta chain. An amount of RNA that ranged from roughly 0.45 to 1 ug was reverse transcribed with random hexamers. TCRdb processed the immunoSEQ multiplex PCR reads anew with MiXCR; each CDR3 protein has one entry. The sample shows approximately 74,000 distinct CDR3 sequences, 94% of them seen only once. The entry originates in a study of CD8 T cells in Susac syndrome. The V gene end was trimmed by 2 bases and the J gene end by 4 bases; junction bases not matched to a gene: 9. The CDR3 sequence is 17 residues long. Germline V gives CDR1 LGHNA, CDR2 YSLEER.

This TCR was recovered from a human donor with Susac syndrome. The gene calls are TRBV4-3 and TRBJ2-7, with 12 bases matching TRBD2. Sequencing was done on a sample of CD8+ T cells from PBMCs. CDR3 in DNA: TGCGCCAGCAGCCAAAGTCCCGCGACTAGCGGGAGTTACGAGCAGTACTTC. Protein product: CASSQSPATSGSYEQYF.